Reported below is one TCR beta chain. This CDR3 region has 19 residues. Germline CDR1 is LGHNA and CDR2 is YNFKEQ. After removal of 0 bases from V and 3 bases from J, the junction contained 7 bases not matched to a gene. The data belong to a study of blood T cell repertoires in COVID-19. Study context: COVID-19 samples from acute and convalescent phases originated in the United States, Italy and Spain.

Using immunoSEQ multiplex PCR, the repertoire was profiled, and TCRdb retains in-frame clones only, with some absent. The table includes 250,000 to 300,000 clones, roughly 89% detected once. Sequenced input: peripheral blood. The TCR sequence derives from a man aged 50-59 years with acute or convalescent COVID-19. This rearrangement joins TRBV4-2 to TRBJ2-2, with 13 bases fitting TRBD2. The CDR3 here is CASSQDALLAGGDTGELFF. As DNA, the CDR3 is TGTGCCAGCAGCCAAGATGCCCTACTAGCGGGGGGGGACACCGGGGAGCTGTTTTTT.